These 27 T cell receptor beta chains share one sample of origin, sequenced in a study of radiotherapy plus CTLA-4 blockade in lung cancer. The assay was immunoSEQ multiplex PCR, and TCRdb's table has in-frame clones only and misses some. This table has tens of thousands of clones, approximately 76% appearing once. The sequencing used peripheral blood, collected from a patient treated with radiotherapy plus ipilimumab. The origin of the receptors is a human donor with non-small cell lung cancer whose response to radiotherapy plus ipilimumab could not be evaluated. Some clones in this sample may be carry-over from other donors' samples.

The chain couples TRBV2 to TRBJ1-1, with D possibly matching TRBD1 (6 bases). V was trimmed by 10 bases and J by 1 base, leaving 13 bases between them. Germline CDR1 SNHLY, CDR2 FYNNEI. This CDR3 comprises 13 residues. CDR3 sequence reads: CATDRWENTEAFF. For the CDR3, the DNA is TGTGCCACCGACAGGTGGGAGAACACTGAAGCTTTCTTT.

V and J are TRBV28 and TRBJ2-5; tentative D call: TRBD2 (5 bases). The V end was cut by 4 bases, the J end by 2 bases, with 11 bases between. Germline values: CDR1 MDHEN, CDR2 SYDVKM. The CDR3 sequence is 14 residues long. CDR3 protein: CASSSPGKQETQYF. The CDR3 nucleotides read TGTGCCAGCAGTTCGCCCGGGAAACAAGAGACCCAGTACTTC.

The CDR3 DNA follows: TGCGCCAGCAGCTTGGACCTGGGGCGGGAAGATACGCAGTATTTT. It translates to CASSLDLGREDTQYF. V is TRBV5-1 and J is TRBJ2-3, with D possibly matching TRBD2 (6 bases). The germline gives CDR1 SGHRS, CDR2 YFSETQ. The CDR3 is 15 amino acids. Trimming removed 0 bases from V and 5 bases from J, with 13 bases in between. The full variable domain, with the rest looked up from reference TRBV5-1 and TRBJ2-3, is KAGVTQTPRYLIKTRGQQVTLSCSPISGHRSVSWYQQTPGQGLQFLFEYFSETQRNKGNFPGRFSGRQFSNSRSEMNVSTLELGDSALYLCASSLDLGREDTQYFGPGTRLTVL.

The J gene is TRBJ2-7, the V gene TRBV5-1, with a possible D match to TRBD1 (5 bases). The CDR3 length is 15 residues. Germline assignment: CDR1 SGHRS and CDR2 YFSETQ. V was trimmed by 0 bases and J by 3 bases, leaving 13 bases between them. Written as DNA, the CDR3 is TGCGCCAGCAGCTTGGGAAAAGGGGCGCTCTACGAGCAGTACTTC. The encoded protein is CASSLGKGALYEQYF.

CDR3 DNA: TGTGCCAGCAGTGAACGAGGGTACGAGCAGTACTTC. Translated: CASSERGYEQYF. This chain connects TRBV6-5 to TRBJ2-7; TRBD2 might be the D (5 bases). The CDR3 spans 12 residues. V shed 5 bases and J shed 4 bases, with 9 bases lying between them. Germline CDR1 reads MNHEY; CDR2 reads SVGAGI.

CDR3 sequence: CASSLARLPGTVEQYF. The CDR3 coding sequence is TGTGCCAGCAGCTTGGCCCGACTCCCTGGAACGGTCGAGCAGTACTTC. The rearrangement joins TRBV7-2 to TRBJ2-7; D remains unclear. Deletions cut 3 bases from V and 6 bases from J, with 21 bases between. Germline V gives CDR1 SGHTA, CDR2 FQGNSA. The CDR3 is 16 residues long.

The chain uses TRBV14 and TRBJ1-6; no clear D. The germline V gene has CDR1 SGHDN and CDR2 FVKESK. V was pared by 4 bases and J by 5 bases, with 9 bases between. This CDR3 contains 14 residues. DNA of the CDR3: TGTGCCAGCAGCCTAGGCGGGAATAATTCACCCCTCCACTTT. Protein product: CASSLGGNNSPLHF.

The CDR3 DNA follows: TGTGCCAGCAGCTTAGATAGGGGCAGTTACAATGAGCAGTTCTTC. It is translated as CASSLDRGSYNEQFF. The chain employs TRBV7-9 and TRBJ2-1; possibly TRBD1 for D (5 bases). The V end lost 1 base, the J end lost 4 bases, and 11 bases lay between the germline ends. The CDR3 is 15 residues long. CDR1 and CDR2 from the germline V gene are SEHNR and FQNEAQ (reference sequence). Filled out from reference TRBV7-9 and TRBJ2-1, the complete variable domain reads DTGVSQNPRHKITKRGQNVTFRCDPISEHNRLYWYRQTLGQGPEFLTYFQNEAQLEKSRLLSDRFSAERPKGSFSTLEIQRTEQGDSAMYLCASSLDRGSYNEQFFGPGTRLTVL.

The chain uses TRBV7-2 and TRBJ2-1; TRBD1 matches 8 bases. CDR1 SGHTA and CDR2 FQGNSA come from the germline V gene. The junction had 1 base not matched to a gene; V was cut back by 5 bases and J by 1 base. The CDR3 totals 14 residues. CDR3 residues: CASSRDRSYNEQFF. The DNA of the CDR3 is TGTGCCAGCAGCCGGGACAGGTCCTACAATGAGCAGTTCTTC.

Points on this clone: A much larger clone lies one base from this, so it may be a read error. The chain uses TRBV6-5 and TRBJ1-2; 7 bases align to TRBD1. CDR1 MNHEY and CDR2 SVGAGI come from the germline V gene. This CDR3 contains 13 residues. Trimming took 5 bases from V and 0 from J; bases not matched to a gene: 0. CDR3 region: CASSTGANYGYTF. For the CDR3, the DNA is TGTGCCAGCAGTACAGGGGCTAACTATGGCTACACCTTC.

CDR3 loop: CASSASSPGQNYEQYF. CDR3 nucleotide sequence: TGTGCCAGCAGCGCATCGTCCCCGGGACAAAACTACGAGCAGTACTTC. The rearrangement joins TRBV16 to TRBJ2-7; D might be TRBD1 (6 bases). This CDR3 is 16 amino acids long. The germline V gene has CDR1 KGHSY and CDR2 FQNENV. Between the trimmed V and J ends, which lost 5 bases and 3 bases, there was a span of 20 bases.

The J gene is TRBJ2-7, the V gene TRBV7-2; D is perhaps TRBD2 (5 bases). Trimming removed 0 bases at V and 0 bases at J, with 18 bases between. CDR3 length: 18 residues. Looked up from germline, CDR1 is SGHTA and CDR2 is FQGNSA. The CDR3 DNA sequence: TGTGCCAGCAGCTTAGCATGGAGGACGGGCTTGAGCTCCTACGAGCAGTACTTC. Translation gives CASSLAWRTGLSSYEQYF.

The CDR3 DNA follows: TGTGCCAGTAGTATATCAGGGCCACTTGGCTACACCTTC. Protein product: CASSISGPLGYTF. The rearrangement links TRBV19 to TRBJ1-2, with D possibly being TRBD1 (5 bases). In germline, CDR1 is LNHDA, CDR2 SQIVND (reference sequence). The CDR3 loop spans 13 amino acids. Trimming removed 2 bases at V and 7 bases at J, with 11 bases between.

The table lists this clone with a few counts. The chain has TRBV10-3 and TRBJ2-1, with D possibly TRBD2 on 6 matching bases. This CDR3 contains 13 residues. Germline V lookup: CDR1 ENHRY, CDR2 SYGVKD. V lost 8 bases and J lost 5, with 13 bases in between. The CDR3 DNA sequence: TGTGCCATCGGAGGGACTGCCGACAATGAGCAGTTCTTC. Translation gives CAIGGTADNEQFF.

The chain is built from TRBV13 and TRBJ2-2; no clear D gene. V gave up 3 bases and J gave up 5 bases, with 4 bases separating them. CDR3 size: 12 residues. Per the germline V gene, CDR1 is PRHDT and CDR2 is FYEKMQ (reference sequence). The chain's CDR3 is CASSFRTGELFF. For the CDR3, the DNA is TGTGCCAGCAGCTTCAGGACCGGGGAGCTGTTTTTT. The complete variable domain, with remaining parts taken from reference TRBV13 and TRBJ2-2, reads AAGVIQSPRHLIKEKRETATLKCYPIPRHDTVYWYQQGPGQDPQFLISFYEKMQSDKGSIPDRFSAQQFSDYHSELNMSSLELGDSALYFCASSFRTGELFFGEGSRLTVL.

The rearrangement links TRBV7-2 to TRBJ2-7; a weak D match, TRBD1 (5 bases). Germline lookup yields CDR1 SGHTA and CDR2 FQGNSA. The CDR3 is 13 residues long. The V and J ends lost 5 bases and 4 bases respectively, with 12 bases between them. The CDR3 nucleotides are TGTGCCAGCAGCCGGACATCTCAGTACGAGCAGTACTTC. Its protein is CASSRTSQYEQYF. Based on the CDR3 plus reference TRBV7-2 and TRBJ2-7, the full variable domain is GAGVSQSPSNKVTEKGKDVELRCDPISGHTALYWYRQSLGQGLEFLIYFQGNSAPDKSGLPSDRFSAERTGGSVSTLTIQRTQQEDSAVYLCASSRTSQYEQYFGPGTRLTVT.

V and J are TRBV27 and TRBJ1-2; maybe TRBD1 (5 bases). The CDR3 is made up of 13 amino acids. CDR1 is MNHEY and CDR2 is SMNVEV in the germline V gene (reference sequence). Trimming removed 4 bases at V and 5 bases at J, with 11 bases between. This chain's CDR3 is CASSSLRVYGYTF. In nucleotides, the CDR3 is TGTGCCAGCAGTTCCCTCAGGGTGTATGGCTACACCTTC.

The V call is TRBV13, the J call TRBJ1-2, with unresolved D. This CDR3 is 13 amino acids long. Trimming cost V 0 bases and J 2 bases, with 4 bases left between them. The germline CDR1 and CDR2 sequences are PRHDT and FYEKMQ (reference sequence). This CDR3 is CASSLGRNYGYTF. The CDR3 nucleotides are TGTGCCAGCAGCTTAGGACGGAACTATGGCTACACCTTC.

The chain recombines TRBV19 with TRBJ1-1; 7 bases match TRBD1. The V segment lost 5 bases and the J segment 1 base; nucleotides outside the gene matches: 4. This CDR3 is 14 amino acids long. Germline loops: CDR1 LNHDA, CDR2 SQIVND (reference sequence). The CDR3 DNA is TGTGCCAGTAGTGCACAGGGGACGAACACTGAAGCTTTCTTT. This encodes CASSAQGTNTEAFF.

The chain combines TRBV5-6 with TRBJ2-3; D is possibly TRBD1 (5 bases). The germline V gene encodes CDR1 SGHDT and CDR2 YYEEEE. The CDR3 spans 17 residues. Trimming took 2 bases from V and 3 from J, leaving 19 bases between them. In nucleotides, the CDR3 is TGTGCCAGCAGCTTCGGGTTGTGGCCAGGGAATACAGATACGCAGTATTTT. As protein: CASSFGLWPGNTDTQYF.

This clone was recorded a few times. The V and J genes are TRBV19 and TRBJ1-1; TRBD1 agrees at 8 bases. Germline values: CDR1 LNHDA, CDR2 SQIVND (reference sequence). The length of the CDR3 is 13 residues. With V trimmed by 9 bases and J by 8 bases, 11 bases remained unmatched. CDR3 coding DNA: TGTGCCAGCCGAGCAGGGGGCTCTGGAGAAGCTTTCTTT. As protein: CASRAGGSGEAFF.

Regarding this clone: A far larger clone is one nucleotide away, so this likely arose from a read error. The same CDR3 also results from other DNA sequences found in this sample. The chain couples TRBV30 to TRBJ2-3, with a possible D match to TRBD2 (7 bases). The germline V gene has CDR1 GTSNPN and CDR2 SVGIG (reference sequence). This CDR3 is built from 13 residues. The CDR3 DNA reads as TGTGCTTGGAGTGGGGGGGGGCCAGATACGCAGTATTTT. Its protein product is CAWSGGGPDTQYF.

This clone rates as large. The chain combines TRBV19 with TRBJ1-1; D may be TRBD1 (5 bases). Germline CDR1 and CDR2: LNHDA and SQIVND (reference sequence). The V end was cut by 6 bases, the J end by 7 bases, with 21 bases between. The CDR3 covers 15 residues. CDR3 nucleotide sequence: TGTGCCAGTAGCCCCTCCCTGGGGGGTGCGGTTGAAGCTTTCTTT. Translation: CASSPSLGGAVEAFF.

V usage is TRBV5-1 and J usage is TRBJ2-7; TRBD2 might be the D (5 bases). The CDR3 has 13 amino acids. Trimming stripped 2 bases from V and 2 bases from J, with 8 bases between. CDR1 and CDR2 from the germline V gene are SGHRS and YFSETQ. CDR3 region: CASSFAGTYEQYF. CDR3 coding DNA: TGCGCCAGCAGCTTCGCGGGTACCTACGAGCAGTACTTC.

This clone was recorded once. The rearrangement uses TRBV7-6 and TRBJ2-7, with 7 bases identical to TRBD1. The CDR3 runs to 13 residues. The junction had 2 bases not matched to a gene; V was cut back by 5 bases and J by 1 base. Germline assignment: CDR1 SGHVS and CDR2 FNYEAQ. The chain's CDR3 is CASSRTGSYEQYF. In nucleotides, the CDR3 is TGTGCCAGCAGCCGGACAGGATCCTACGAGCAGTACTTC.

V and J are TRBV4-2 and TRBJ1-1, with D unresolved. The germline V and J ends were trimmed by 0 bases and 0 bases, with 8 bases remaining between them. The CDR3 is 15 amino acids. Germline CDR1 and CDR2: LGHNA and YNFKEQ. CDR3 in DNA: TGTGCCAGCAGCCAAGATTCCGGGGTGAACACTGAAGCTTTCTTT. This translates into CASSQDSGVNTEAFF.

J is TRBJ2-3 and V is TRBV2; no firm D call. V shed 5 bases and J shed 0 bases, with 12 bases lying between them. CDR3 length: 15 residues. Germline V gene sequence: CDR1 SNHLY, CDR2 FYNNEI. CDR3 DNA: TGTGCCAGCAGTCCGAGCTACTCCAGCACAGATACGCAGTATTTT. It is translated as CASSPSYSSTDTQYF.